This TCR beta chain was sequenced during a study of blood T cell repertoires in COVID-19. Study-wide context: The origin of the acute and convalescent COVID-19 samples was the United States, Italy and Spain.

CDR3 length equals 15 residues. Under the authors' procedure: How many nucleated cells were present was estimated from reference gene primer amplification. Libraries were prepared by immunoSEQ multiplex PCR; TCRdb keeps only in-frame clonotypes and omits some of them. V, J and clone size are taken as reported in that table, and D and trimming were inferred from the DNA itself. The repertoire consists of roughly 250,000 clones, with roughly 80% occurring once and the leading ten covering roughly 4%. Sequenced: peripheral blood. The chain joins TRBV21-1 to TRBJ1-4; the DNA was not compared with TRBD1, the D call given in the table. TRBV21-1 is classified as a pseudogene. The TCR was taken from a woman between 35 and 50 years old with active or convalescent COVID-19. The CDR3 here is CASSRPETGSEKLFF. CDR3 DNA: TGTGCCAGCAGCAGGCCCGAGACAGGGAGTGAAAAACTGTTTTTT.